This is a list of T cell receptor beta chains from one sample in a study of blood T cell repertoires in COVID-19. TCRdb keeps only in-frame clones here, not all; method: immunoSEQ multiplex PCR. The sample records roughly 280,000 clones, 80% to 90% being singletons. The sample consisted of peripheral blood. The receptors were sampled from a woman between 70 and 85 years old with acute or convalescent COVID-19. CDR3s include the opening cysteine and the closing phenylalanine or tryptophan. A D gene is named only where the DNA matches it firmly. Expanded clones are given a class, and other clones once, few, many or no size at all.

>-|-|TRBV2|TRBJ1-1
TGTGCCAGCAGTGAGAACAGGGTCCCTGAAGCTTTCTTT
CASSENRVPEAFF
>-|-|TRBV6-6|TRBJ2-7
TGTGCCAGCAGTTACGACAGGACCTACGAGCAGTACTTC
CASSYDRTYEQYF
>-|-|TRBV6-1|TRBJ1-3
TGTGCCAGCAGTGAAACAGGGTCCGGGAACACCATATATTTT
CASSETGSGNTIYF
>-|TRBD1|TRBV10-2|TRBJ1-6
TGCGCCAGCAGCGGGACAGACTATAATTCACCCCTCCACTTT
CASSGTDYNSPLHF
>-|-|TRBV27|TRBJ2-1
TGTGCCAGCAGTTTACTCCCCAGGAGGGCGGGCTCCTACAATGAGCAGTTCTTC
CASSLLPRRAGSYNEQFF
>many|-|TRBV7-8|TRBJ1-1
TGTGCCAGCAGCCCGACCCGGGGGGCAGGGAACACTGAAGCTTTCTTT
CASSPTRGAGNTEAFF
>-|-|TRBV2|TRBJ1-1
TGTGCCAGCAGTTACAGGGCTTTGAACACTGAAGCTTTCTTT
CASSYRALNTEAFF
>-|-|TRBV12-3/TRBV12-4|TRBJ2-2
TGTGCCAGCAGTTTCCCCGTATCCGGGGAGCTGTTTTTT
CASSFPVSGELFF
>-|-|TRBV11-2|TRBJ2-7
TGTGCCAGCAGCTTAGTACAGCTTAACTCCTACGAGCAGTACTTC
CASSLVQLNSYEQYF
>once|-|TRBV18|TRBJ1-1
TGTGCCAGCTCATCCTCCCAGAAGGTAGCGGGGCAGGATGGCGCTTTCTTT
CASSSSQKVAGQDGAFF
>-|-|TRBV7-2|TRBJ1-1
TGTGCCAGCAGCTACCCTCCCGGGATGAGGGACACTGAAGCTTTCTTT
CASSYPPGMRDTEAFF
>-|TRBD2|TRBV11-3|TRBJ2-1
TGTGCCAGCAGCTTAGGAGGACTAGCGGGGAATGAGCAGTTCTTC
CASSLGGLAGNEQFF
>-|-|TRBV12-5|TRBJ2-1
TGTGCTAGTGGTCCCCTGGACAGTCACAATGAGCAGTTCTTC
CASGPLDSHNEQFF
>-|TRBD1|TRBV6-5|TRBJ2-7
TGTGCCAGCAGGGGACAGGGGGTGGGAGAGCAGTACTTC
CASRGQGVGEQYF
>-|TRBD2|TRBV19|TRBJ2-2
TGTGCCAGTAGCATGGGGACTAGCAACACCGGGGAGCTGTTTTTT
CASSMGTSNTGELFF
>-|TRBD2|TRBV7-2|TRBJ2-7
TGTGCCAGCAGCTTATTGAGGTCTAGCGGGGTTTGCGAGCAGTACTTC
CASSLLRSSGVCEQYF
>-|TRBD1|TRBV6-4|TRBJ1-2
TGTGCCAGCAGTGAGGTACAGGGACAGGGCTATGGCTACACCTTC
CASSEVQGQGYGYTF
>once|-|TRBV2|TRBJ2-7
TGTGCCAGCAAGTTTGGTGGCACCATCAATTACGAGCAGTACTTC
CASKFGGTINYEQYF
>-|TRBD1|TRBV5-6|TRBJ1-5
TGTGCCAGCAGCACATGGTCCCGGGGCAGGGGGAATCAGCCCCAGCATTTT
CASSTWSRGRGNQPQHF
>-|-|TRBV7-2|TRBJ1-1
TGTGCCAGCAGCTTATGGGGCTCTGAAGCTTTCTTT
CASSLWGSEAFF
>-|-|TRBV18|TRBJ2-7
TGTGCCAGCTCCCGGAGACAGGAGAGCTCCTACGAGCAGTACTTC
CASSRRQESSYEQYF
>once|TRBD1|TRBV7-9|TRBJ2-7
TGTGCCAGCAGCACCCGGTTTCGGGACAGGGCCCTCTACGAGCAGTACTTC
CASSTRFRDRALYEQYF
>-|TRBD1|TRBV18|TRBJ1-2
TGTGCCAGCTCCATGGGACAGAGGCAGGATGGCTACACCTTC
CASSMGQRQDGYTF
>-|-|TRBV5-1|TRBJ1-6
TGCGCCAGCAGCCAACGGGATGCCTTCAATTCACCCCTCCACTTT
CASSQRDAFNSPLHF
>-|TRBD2|TRBV7-2|TRBJ2-7
TGTGCCAGCAGCTTATCAGGGACTAGCGGGGTCCCCGAGCAGTACTTC
CASSLSGTSGVPEQYF
>-|TRBD1|TRBV7-9|TRBJ2-2
TGTGCCAGCAGCCTCCCGGGACAGGGCTCCACCGGGGAGCTGTTTTTT
CASSLPGQGSTGELFF
>-|-|TRBV7-9|TRBJ1-2
TGTGCCAGCAGCTGGGCGCAAGGAGGTGGCTACACCTTC
CASSWAQGGGYTF
>once|-|TRBV19|TRBJ2-2
TGTGCCAGTAGTTTTAGATGGGGGGAAGGTTCGAACACCGGGGAGCTGTTTTTT
CASSFRWGEGSNTGELFF
>once|-|TRBV29-1|TRBJ2-1
TGCAGCGGAAGTCACGGGGGTCCCAATGAGCAGTTCTTC
CSGSHGGPNEQFF
>-|-|TRBV3-1/TRBV3-2|TRBJ1-2
TGTGCCAGCAGCCAAAGTCCCCCTTCGAGATTTGAGGGCTACACCTTC
CASSQSPPSRFEGYTF
>-|TRBD2|TRBV19|TRBJ2-2
TGTGCCAGTAGTATACTAGCGGGAACCACCGGGGAGCTGTTTTTT
CASSILAGTTGELFF
>-|TRBD2|TRBV10-3|TRBJ2-4
TGTGCCATCAGTGAGACTAGCGGGGGAAACATTCAGTACTTC
CAISETSGGNIQYF
>-|-|TRBV9|TRBJ2-5
TGTGCCAGCAGCTTGGGGGGTCAAGAGACCCAGTACTTC
CASSLGGQETQYF
>-|-|TRBV7-2|TRBJ1-1
TGTGCCAGCAGCCCCCGAACAGGGAACACTGAAGCTTTCTTT
CASSPRTGNTEAFF
>-|TRBD2|TRBV5-1|TRBJ2-1
TGCGCCAGCAGCTCTAGCGGGGGCTACAATGAGCAGTTCTTC
CASSSSGGYNEQFF
>-|-|TRBV5-6|TRBJ1-1
TGTGCCAGCGGGCAGGGTACTGAAGCTTTCTTT
CASGQGTEAFF
>many|-|TRBV6-1|TRBJ2-2
TGTGCCAGCAGTGAAGCGGGGGGACCCGGGGAGCTGTTTTTT
CASSEAGGPGELFF
>-|TRBD1|TRBV5-1|TRBJ1-1
TGCGCCAGCAGCCCAACAGGGGTGTCCACCCGTGAAGCTTTCTTT
CASSPTGVSTREAFF
>few|-|TRBV28|TRBJ1-2
TGTGCCAGCTCCTATCAACAGGGTGGGGGATATGGCTACACCTTC
CASSYQQGGGYGYTF
>-|-|TRBV3-1/TRBV3-2|TRBJ2-2
TGTGCCAGCAGCCACGGGACTCGCACCGGGGAGCTGTTTTTT
CASSHGTRTGELFF
>-|-|TRBV30|TRBJ1-2
TGTGCCTGGAGTGTAGGGCAGGGGAACTGGTATGGCTACACCTTC
CAWSVGQGNWYGYTF
>-|TRBD1|TRBV2|TRBJ2-7
TGTGCCAGCAGGGGACAGCTCTACGAGCAGTACTTC
CASRGQLYEQYF
>-|TRBD2|TRBV11-2|TRBJ2-3
TGTGCCAGCAGCACCGGGGGGGCCTGGGATACGCAGTATTTT
CASSTGGAWDTQYF
>-|-|TRBV24-1|TRBJ1-5
TGTGCCACCAGTGCACAGGGATTTCAGCCCCAGCATTTT
CATSAQGFQPQHF
>-|TRBD1|TRBV6-5|TRBJ1-5
TGTGCCAGCAGAACAGGGGAGGCTCAGCCCCAGCATTTT
CASRTGEAQPQHF
>-|TRBD2|TRBV3-1/TRBV3-2|TRBJ2-5
TGTGCCAGCAGCTCGCGGGGGAACCAAGAGACCCAGTACTTC
CASSSRGNQETQYF
>-|-|TRBV16|TRBJ1-6
TGTGCCAGCAGCCAATCCCCCAGGGGATATGCCTCACCCCTCCACTTT
CASSQSPRGYASPLHF
>-|-|TRBV24-1|TRBJ2-5
TGTGCCACCAGCTTCAGGGGATACCAAGAGACCCAGTACTTC
CATSFRGYQETQYF
>few|-|TRBV27|TRBJ1-4
TGTGCCAGCAGCCGCATCGGGATTTCTGAAAAACTGTTTTTT
CASSRIGISEKLFF
>-|-|TRBV2|TRBJ2-3
TGTGCCAGCATCTTAGTGTTCGGCACAGATACGCAGTATTTT
CASILVFGTDTQYF
>-|-|TRBV10-3|TRBJ2-3
TGTGCCATCAGTGAGGCGGGGAGTAGCACAGATACGCAGTATTTT
CAISEAGSSTDTQYF
>-|-|TRBV5-1|TRBJ1-6
TGCGCCAGCCGCGACGACACGAATTCACCCCTCCACTTT
CASRDDTNSPLHF
>-|-|TRBV4-2|TRBJ1-2
TGTGCCAGCAGCCAAGAAAGGTTAGGGGCACAGGTTGGCTACACCTTC
CASSQERLGAQVGYTF
>many|TRBD1|TRBV7-9|TRBJ1-5
TGTGCCAGCAGCCCGGGGGACAGTCAAAATCAGCCCCAGCATTTT
CASSPGDSQNQPQHF
>-|TRBD2|TRBV30|TRBJ2-3
TGTGCCTGGAGTCCTAGACTAGCCCTCACAGATACGCAGTATTTT
CAWSPRLALTDTQYF